The present TCR beta chain was sequenced within a study of cytomegalovirus exposure and HLA in healthy donors. Findings of the study overall: Analysis performed later showed TCR beta chains linked to HLA being more clonally expanded than equally common others.

Germline-derived CDR1 and CDR2 are LNHDA and SQIVND (reference sequence). With 3 bases clipped from V and 4 bases from J, the junction kept 6 bases outside the gene matches. The CDR3 sequence is 16 residues long. In regard to this clone: The antigen remains unidentified.

Primers included in the PCR were 60 Vbeta and 13 Jbeta primers. Sequenced by immunoSEQ multiplex PCR; TCRdb stores in-frame clones only, minus some. The table has roughly 100,000 clones, 9.5% to 13% seen once. The donors were healthy bone marrow donors. This TCR was sampled from a man aged 40-49 years in good health and CMV-seropositive. The specimen sequenced was PBMCs. The J gene is TRBJ2-3, the V gene TRBV19; 11 nucleotides match TRBD2. Written as DNA, the CDR3 is TGTGCCAGTAGTATTCGACTAGCGGGAATGTCAGATACGCAGTATTTT. This translates into CASSIRLAGMSDTQYF.